Below are 7 T cell receptor beta chains sequenced from a single sample in a study of regulatory T cells in long-lasting Graves disease. Time point of the sample: persistent/refractory GD, antithyroid drugs over 5 years with positive TRAb. RNA extracted from PBMCs served as the sequencing template. Libraries of TCR beta came from iRepertoire HTBI primers plus Arm-PCR of CDR3 regions. TCRdb independently ran MiXCR on the multiplex PCR reads; one entry per CDR3 protein. The sample yields about 460,000 distinct CDR3 sequences, roughly 23% seen once. Specimen: peripheral blood mononuclear cells (PBMCs), collected when the disease was refractory, from a patient treated with antithyroid drugs. All receptors come from a female donor with Graves disease.

The J gene is TRBJ1-2, the V gene TRBV6-9, with no clear D. The germline CDR1 and CDR2 sequences are MNHGY and SVAAGI. Trimming removed 3 bases from V and 4 bases from J, with 18 bases in between. The length of the CDR3 is 16 residues. CDR3 protein: CASSYSKWSILYGYTF. DNA of the CDR3: TGTGCCAGCAGTTACTCGAAGTGGTCCATACTCTATGGCTACACCTTC.

This clonotype was seen a handful of times. The chain combines TRBV29-1 with TRBJ2-7; D tentatively fits TRBD1 or TRBD2 (5 bases each). CDR1 and CDR2 from the germline V gene are SQVTM and ANQGSEA. The CDR3 has 12 amino acids. The V end was cut by 6 bases, the J end by 4 bases, with 13 bases between. The CDR3 is CSVPGPQYEQYF. As DNA, the CDR3 is TGCAGCGTGCCGGGACCCCAATACGAGCAGTACTTC.

This clonotype appeared many times. The chain recombines TRBV2 with TRBJ1-4, with 8 positions matching TRBD1. Germline CDR1 is SNHLY and CDR2 is FYNNEI. V lost 7 bases to trimming and J lost 6 bases; unmatched junction nucleotides: 4. There are 13 residues in the CDR3. CDR3 amino acids: CASTPDRDEKLFF. CDR3 DNA: TGTGCCAGCACCCCGGACAGGGATGAAAAACTGTTTTTT.

This clonotype was recorded many times. This chain joins TRBV24-1 and TRBJ1-2; maybe TRBD1 (6 bases). The V end was cut by 3 bases, the J end by 4 bases, with 14 bases between. There are 15 residues in the CDR3. Germline CDR1 reads KGHDR; CDR2 reads SFDVKD. CDR3 bases: TGTGCCACCAGTGATCACCGGACAGATCTCTATGGCTACACCTTC. It specifies CATSDHRTDLYGYTF.

The genes are TRBV20-1 and TRBJ2-2, with D perhaps TRBD1 or TRBD2 (6 bases each). Germline V gene lookup returns CDR1 DFQATT and CDR2 SNEGSKA (reference sequence). The CDR3 loop spans 16 amino acids. V lost 0 bases and J 0 bases, leaving 11 bases between the germline ends. The CDR3 here is CSARDAGQANTGELFF. CDR3 nucleotide sequence: TGCAGTGCTAGAGATGCGGGACAAGCGAACACCGGGGAGCTGTTTTTT.

The chain couples TRBV6-5 to TRBJ2-1, with TRBD2 matching over 8 bases. CDR1 and CDR2 from the germline V gene are MNHEY and SVGAGI. The V gene end was trimmed by 2 bases and the J gene end by 0 bases; junction bases not matched to a gene: 21. The CDR3 loop spans 22 amino acids. The CDR3 nucleotides are TGTGCCAGCAGTTACGAGTGGGGTAGCGGGACCACAACCAGGAGCTCCTACAATGAGCAGTTCTTC. It codes for CASSYEWGSGTTTRSSYNEQFF.

About this clonotype: A junction end diverges from the germline sequence, so it may reflect a read error. The rearrangement joins TRBV29-1 to TRBJ1-1; D is possibly TRBD1 (5 bases). The CDR3 length is 13 residues. CDR1 and CDR2 (germline): SQVTM, ANQGSEA. Here the CDR3 DNA reads TGCAGCGTTCCGGGACTCCTGAACACTGAAACTTTCTTT. Translated: CSVPGLLNTETFF.